These 18 T cell receptor beta chains came from one sample sequenced in a study of T cell repertoires in ileal Crohn's disease. Using immunoSEQ multiplex PCR, the repertoire was profiled, and TCRdb retains in-frame clones only, with some absent. The repertoire includes more than 11,000 clones, approximately 63% of them detected once, and 5% to 7% sits in the top ten. The material sequenced was ileal tissue. These TCRs come from an adult with Crohn's disease.

The DNA of the CDR3 is TGTGCCAGTCACGGCTCTAACTATGGCTACACCTTC. Its translation is CASHGSNYGYTF. This sequence joins TRBV25-1 and TRBJ1-2; D is uncertain. Germline-derived CDR1 and CDR2 are MGHDK and SYGVNS. The V end lost 9 bases, the J end lost 0 bases, and 8 bases lay between the germline ends. This CDR3 contains 12 residues.

The chain joins TRBV27 to TRBJ1-1; D remains unclear. CDR1 and CDR2 from the germline V gene are MNHEY and SMNVEV (reference sequence). V was pared by 6 bases and J by 5 bases, with 13 bases between. This CDR3 is built from 13 residues. The CDR3 region is CASRLIPGTEAFF. CDR3 coding DNA: TGTGCCAGCAGACTGATTCCAGGAACTGAAGCTTTCTTT.

The J gene is TRBJ2-3, the V gene TRBV11-3; 7 bases are a match to TRBD1. Trimming cost V 4 bases and J 0 bases; bases outside gene matches: 7. CDR1 is SGHNT, CDR2 YENEEA, per germline. The CDR3 spans 16 residues. Written as DNA, the CDR3 is TGTGCCAGCAGCTCTGGGACAGATCTTAGCACAGATACGCAGTATTTT. Translated: CASSSGTDLSTDTQYF.

The chain has TRBV27 and TRBJ2-7; a weak D match, TRBD1 (5 bases). The CDR3 has 15 amino acids. Germline CDR1 is MNHEY and CDR2 is SMNVEV (reference sequence). V was shortened by 5 bases and J by 2 bases, with 16 bases between the two germline ends. The CDR3 DNA is TGTGCCAGCAGTCCCCCTAGTAAGGGGCCCTACGAGCAGTACTTC. Its protein product is CASSPPSKGPYEQYF.

The J gene is TRBJ2-7, the V gene TRBV9, with D unresolved. V dropped 0 bases and J dropped 5 bases, with 12 bases sitting between them. CDR3 length: 14 residues. Germline assignment: CDR1 SGDLS and CDR2 YYNGEE. The CDR3 nucleotides read TGTGCCAGCAGCGTAGATTCCTACAGCCACGAGCAGTACTTC. It codes for CASSVDSYSHEQYF.

This clone was seen a handful of times. This rearrangement joins TRBV2 to TRBJ1-5, with D tentatively TRBD1 (6 bases). The CDR3 contains 13 residues. Per the germline V gene, CDR1 is SNHLY and CDR2 is FYNNEI. V gave up 10 bases and J gave up 3 bases, with 13 bases separating them. CDR3 DNA: TGTGCCACCACCCAGGGGAACAATCAGCCCCAGCATTTT. It encodes CATTQGNNQPQHF.

This chain uses TRBV5-4 with TRBJ1-3, with D perhaps matching TRBD1 (6 bases). V was clipped by 4 bases and J by 3 bases, with 14 bases between them. The V gene's germline CDR1 is SGHNT and CDR2 YYREEE (reference sequence). The CDR3 consists of 15 residues. CDR3 amino acids: CASSPGQRGGNTIYF. The CDR3 region has the DNA TGTGCCAGCAGCCCAGGACAGAGGGGTGGAAACACCATATATTTT.

The gene calls are TRBV11-1 and TRBJ2-5; 8 nucleotides agree with TRBD2. Germline assignment: CDR1 SGHAT and CDR2 FQDESV (reference sequence). The CDR3 contains 15 residues. V shed 5 bases, J shed 5 bases, and the junction held 10 bases outside the gene matches. This CDR3 reads CASSTGGGLGETQYF. The CDR3 bases are TGTGCCAGCAGCACCGGGGGGGGGTTGGGGGAGACCCAGTACTTC.

The chain is built from TRBV19 and TRBJ2-3; 8 bases match TRBD1. The CDR3 has 15 amino acids. Germline values: CDR1 LNHDA, CDR2 SQIVND (reference sequence). Trimming cost V 5 bases and J 3 bases; bases outside gene matches: 7. The CDR3 DNA reads as TGTGCCAGTAGTGGCCGACAGGGGACGACAGATACGCAGTATTTT. It yields the protein CASSGRQGTTDTQYF.

The gene calls are TRBV2 and TRBJ1-1; D is unclear. The V gene lost 4 bases and the J gene lost 1 base, with 16 bases spanning the gap. In germline, CDR1 is SNHLY, CDR2 FYNNEI. The length of the CDR3 is 16 residues. CDR3 nucleotide sequence: TGTGCCAGCAGTGCACGTCGAAGCGGTCCGAACACTGAAGCTTTCTTT. This gives the protein CASSARRSGPNTEAFF. The full variable domain, in which reference TRBV2 and TRBJ1-1 provide the parts outside the CDR3, is EPEVTQTPSHQVTQMGQEVILRCVPISNHLYFYWYRQILGQKVEFLVSFYNNEISEKSEIFDDQFSVERPDGSNFTLKIRSTKLEDSAMYFCASSARRSGPNTEAFFGQGTRLTVV.

This clone was counted once. CDR3 in amino acids: CASSLAPGRDTEAFF. The CDR3 DNA reads as TGCGCCAGCAGCTTGGCCCCAGGGAGGGACACTGAAGCTTTCTTT. J is TRBJ1-1 and V is TRBV5-1; perhaps TRBD1 as D (5 bases). This CDR3 has 15 amino acids. V was cut by 0 bases and J by 3 bases, with 12 bases left in between. Germline assignment: CDR1 SGHRS and CDR2 YFSETQ.

The rearrangement links TRBV4-1 to TRBJ1-2; 7 bases map to TRBD1. The germline V gene encodes CDR1 MGHRA and CDR2 YSYEKL. Trimming took 3 bases from V and 2 from J; bases not matched to a gene: 3. CDR3 length: 14 residues. CDR3 protein: CASSHGDRNYGYTF. CDR3 DNA sequence: TGCGCCAGCAGCCACGGGGACAGAAACTATGGCTACACCTTC.

The rearrangement links TRBV30 to TRBJ1-1, with no clear D. Germline CDR1 reads GTSNPN; CDR2 reads SVGIG (reference sequence). The CDR3 runs 12 residues. Between the trimmed V and J ends, which lost 7 bases and 1 base, there was a span of 10 bases. The CDR3: CASKGGNTEAFF. In DNA form, the CDR3 reads TGTGCCTCCAAGGGAGGGAACACTGAAGCTTTCTTT.

This rearrangement joins TRBV19 to TRBJ2-7; maybe TRBD1 (6 bases). Trimming shortened V by 6 bases and J by 2 bases, and 11 bases separated the two germline ends. This CDR3 region has 13 residues. Per germline, CDR1 LNHDA and CDR2 SQIVND (reference sequence). CDR3 nucleotide sequence: TGTGCCAGTAGCATGGGGGACACCTACGAGCAGTACTTC. This codes for CASSMGDTYEQYF. The full variable domain, rest sourced from reference TRBV19 and TRBJ2-7, is DGGITQSPKYLFRKEGQNVTLSCEQNLNHDAMYWYRQDPGQGLRLIYYSQIVNDFQKGDIAEGYSVSREKKESFPLTVTSAQKNPTAFYLCASSMGDTYEQYFGPGTRLTVT.

This clone was seen a few times. The chain carries TRBV5-4 and TRBJ2-7; 7 bases map to TRBD1. J gave up 3 bases and V 4 bases, and 7 bases lay outside the gene matches. This CDR3 spans 14 amino acids. CDR1 SGHNT and CDR2 YYREEE come from the germline V gene (reference sequence). Here the CDR3 reads CASSTGTAYYEQYF. In nucleotides, the CDR3 is TGTGCCAGCAGCACCGGGACAGCCTACTACGAGCAGTACTTC.

This CDR3 is CASSYGVLYEQYF. The CDR3 bases are TGTGCCAGCAGTTACGGGGTACTCTACGAGCAGTACTTC. This rearrangement joins TRBV6-6 to TRBJ2-7; the D is unclear. CDR1 and CDR2 from the germline V gene are MNHNY and SVGAGI (reference sequence). V lost 2 bases to trimming and J lost 3 bases, with 8 bases between them. CDR3 length: 13 amino acids.

This clone is labeled as medium-sized. Other DNA sequences in the same sample also yield this CDR3. The genes are TRBV6-1 and TRBJ1-5, with 7 bases fitting TRBD1. The CDR3 is made up of 13 amino acids. CDR1 is MNHNS and CDR2 is SASEGT in the germline V gene. V dropped 5 bases and J dropped 4; count of bases not matched to a gene: 2. The CDR3 sequence is CASSSQGNQPQHF. Written as DNA, the CDR3 is TGTGCCAGCAGTTCACAGGGGAATCAGCCCCAGCATTTT.

This chain links TRBV6-4 with TRBJ2-7; D perhaps matches TRBD1 (6 bases). The V end lost 8 bases, the J end lost 4 bases, and 18 bases lay between the germline ends. Germline values: CDR1 MRHNA, CDR2 SNTAGT. This CDR3 spans 14 amino acids. CDR3 coding DNA: TGTGCCAGCTCAGTACAGGGTTTTAGATACGAGCAGTACTTC. Protein sequence: CASSVQGFRYEQYF.